Shown below are 8 T cell receptor beta chains from a single sample sequenced in a study of blood T cell repertoires in COVID-19. Libraries were prepared by immunoSEQ multiplex PCR; TCRdb keeps only in-frame clonotypes and omits some of them. The sample contains fewer than 100,000 clones, about nine tenths of which appear only once. The sample was peripheral blood. Receptors originate from a woman aged 50 to 60 in a cohort sampled during active COVID-19.

This chain links TRBV7-8 with TRBJ1-5; D gene unclear. CDR1 and CDR2 (germline): SGHVS, FQNEAQ. Deletions cut 1 base from V and 7 bases from J, with 14 bases between. The length of the CDR3 is 15 residues. The DNA of the CDR3 is TGTGCCAGCAGCTTAGGCCGGGAACGTAGGCAGCCCCAGCATTTT. Translating gives CASSLGRERRQPQHF. Variable domain in full (rest from reference TRBV7-8 and TRBJ1-5): GAGVSQSPRYKVAKRGQDVALRCDPISGHVSLFWYQQALGQGPEFLTYFQNEAQLDKSGLPSDRFFAERPEGSVSTLKIQRTQQEDSAVYLCASSLGRERRQPQHFGDGTRLSIL.

A remark on this clone: Distinct nucleotide sequences in the sample also encode this CDR3. This chain links TRBV20-1 with TRBJ2-5; tentatively, D is TRBD2 (5 bases). Trimming stripped 7 bases from V and 2 bases from J, with 8 bases between. Germline V gene lookup returns CDR1 DFQATT and CDR2 SNEGSKA (reference sequence). The CDR3 covers 11 residues. The CDR3 loop is CSVPGQETQYF. The CDR3 DNA is TGCAGTGTCCCGGGGCAAGAGACCCAGTACTTC.

The chain is built from TRBV6-6 and TRBJ2-5; D is perhaps TRBD1 (8 bases). The CDR3 has 14 residues. Between the trimmed V and J ends, which lost 6 bases and 5 bases, there was a span of 16 bases. Per the germline V gene, CDR1 is MNHNY and CDR2 is SVGAGI (reference sequence). DNA for the CDR3: TGTGCCAGCAGCCGCTCACAGGGGGGGGAGACCCAGTACTTC. Its protein product is CASSRSQGGETQYF.

V usage is TRBV19 and J usage is TRBJ2-1, with TRBD2 matching 8 bases. V lost 3 bases and J lost 7; bases outside the gene matches: 8. Germline V CDR1 and CDR2: LNHDA, SQIVND (reference sequence). There are 15 residues in the CDR3. CDR3 amino acids: CASSIPAGVENEQFF. The CDR3 region has the DNA TGTGCCAGTAGTATCCCAGCGGGAGTCGAAAATGAGCAGTTCTTC.

This sequence joins TRBV7-9 and TRBJ1-5, with no clear D. The V gene's germline CDR1 is SEHNR and CDR2 FQNEAQ (reference sequence). This CDR3 has 13 amino acids. The V gene lost 1 base and the J gene lost 6 bases, with 7 bases spanning the gap. CDR3 coding DNA: TGTGCCAGCAGCTTAGGGAACAGTCAGCCCCAGCATTTT. Its protein is CASSLGNSQPQHF.

This clone came up once. The chain joins TRBV18 to TRBJ2-7, with TRBD1 matching 9 bases. The V gene end was trimmed by 3 bases and the J gene end by 1 base; junction bases not matched to a gene: 7. Germline V lookup: CDR1 KGHSH, CDR2 LQKENI. This CDR3 contains 16 residues. The CDR3 loop is CASSPGTGSLSYEQYF. The CDR3 nucleotides read TGTGCCAGCTCACCCGGGACAGGGTCATTATCCTACGAGCAGTACTTC.

This chain joins TRBV5-1 and TRBJ2-3; D uncertain. The CDR3 is 13 amino acids. Germline loops: CDR1 SGHRS, CDR2 YFSETQ. V lost 1 base to trimming and J lost 5 bases, with 8 bases between them. The DNA for the CDR3 is TGCGCCAGCAGCTTGTTTTCTTTAGATACGCAGTATTTT. This sequence encodes CASSLFSLDTQYF.

This chain links TRBV5-1 with TRBJ2-1, with unresolved D. The germline V gene has CDR1 SGHRS and CDR2 YFSETQ. The CDR3 consists of 11 residues. Trimming took 4 bases from V and 5 from J, leaving 4 bases between them. The CDR3 protein is CASSPNNEQFF. The CDR3 nucleotides read TGCGCCAGCAGCCCAAACAATGAGCAGTTCTTC.